This note documents a single T cell receptor (beta chain) sequence. These data belong to a study of blood T cell repertoires in COVID-19. Looking at the study overall: Some COVID-19 samples were acute and others convalescent; all came from the United States, Italy and Spain.

Germline CDR1 reads LNHDA; CDR2 reads SQIVND (reference sequence). The CDR3 sequence is 15 residues long. Trimming stripped 7 bases from V and 0 bases from J, with 13 bases between. Methods used by the authors: Amplification with reference gene primers provided the estimates of nucleated cell counts. Sequencing used immunoSEQ multiplex PCR; TCRdb keeps in-frame clones, though not all of them. D and trimming were read from the DNA, whereas the V and J calls and clone size are those reported in that table. The table lists about 83,000 clones, around 90% of them singletons, with roughly 15% in the top ten.

The TCR was taken from an elderly woman with active or convalescent COVID-19. Sequencing was carried out using peripheral blood. This chain connects TRBV19 to TRBJ1-5; the D gene is possibly TRBD1 (6 bases). CDR3 residues: CASTLMDSSNQPQHF. The DNA for the CDR3 is TGTGCCAGTACCTTAATGGACAGTAGCAATCAGCCCCAGCATTTT.